These 6 T cell receptor beta chains share one sample of origin, sequenced in a study of PD-1 blockade in classical Hodgkin lymphoma. Sequenced by immunoSEQ multiplex PCR; TCRdb stores in-frame clones only, minus some. The sample lists 4,000 or so clones, roughly 89% seen once, with approximately 0.95% in the top ten. Every one of the patients relapsed after autologous stem cell transplantation (brentuximab vedotin exposure was variable). CD4+ T cells were purified from thawed PBMCs by negative selection. Sample: CD4+ T cells from blood, taken at baseline. The origin of the receptors is a human donor with classical Hodgkin lymphoma.

The chain links TRBV27 to TRBJ1-2; D not certain. Germline lookup yields CDR1 MNHEY and CDR2 SMNVEV (reference sequence). V shed 5 bases and J shed 2 bases, with 12 bases lying between them. The CDR3 length is 14 residues. The CDR3 bases are TGTGCCAGCAGTGAACTGGGTGGGAACTATGGCTACACCTTC. Translation gives CASSELGGNYGYTF.

The chain is built from TRBV6-5 and TRBJ2-5, with D tentatively TRBD1 (5 bases). The J call is doubtful: the DNA matches TRBJ2-7 better. CDR1 is MNHEY, CDR2 SVGAGI, per germline. The CDR3 is made up of 15 amino acids. CDR3 in DNA: TGTGCCAGCAGTTACGGGGCATTCGGAGAGTACGAGCAGTACTTC. It codes for CASSYGAFGEYEQYF.

The rearrangement uses TRBV6-5 and TRBJ2-5, with 7 bases lining up with TRBD1. The length of the CDR3 is 14 residues. Per the germline V gene, CDR1 is MNHEY and CDR2 is SVGAGI. The V and J ends lost 7 bases and 5 bases, in that order; junction bases with no gene match: 10. The CDR3 sequence: CASKGYRGAETQYF. CDR3 in DNA: TGTGCCAGCAAGGGGTACAGGGGAGCGGAGACCCAGTACTTC.

The V and J genes are TRBV4-2 and TRBJ2-3; 11 nucleotides align to TRBD2. From germline, CDR1 is LGHNA and CDR2 YNFKEQ. Trimming removed 1 base from V and 2 bases from J; junction bases left unmatched: 5. This CDR3 comprises 17 residues. DNA of the CDR3: TGTGCCAGCAGCCAAGTGGGTAGCGGGGGGGTCACAGATACGCAGTATTTT. This translates into CASSQVGSGGVTDTQYF.

This rearrangement joins TRBV4-1 to TRBJ2-5; 9 bases fit TRBD2. Trimming at V came to 0 bases and at J to 3 bases, leaving 14 bases not matched to a gene. The V gene's germline CDR1 is MGHRA and CDR2 YSYEKL. The CDR3 contains 19 residues. The CDR3 DNA sequence: TGCGCCAGCAGCCAAGATGGGCAGCGGGGGGCGCAGAACAAAGAGACCCAGTACTTC. It encodes CASSQDGQRGAQNKETQYF.

This CDR3 is CAWVTRKTNTGELFF. As DNA, the CDR3 is TGTGCCTGGGTGACTCGGAAAACGAACACCGGGGAGCTGTTTTTT. V and J are TRBV30 and TRBJ2-2, with unresolved D. V lost 5 bases, J lost 0 bases, and 13 bases lay in between. The CDR3 covers 15 residues. In germline, CDR1 is GTSNPN, CDR2 SVGIG (reference sequence).